This TCR beta chain was captured by sequencing in a study of a mutant IDH1 vaccine in newly diagnosed glioma. Turning to this clone: Its target is not known.

The repertoire was sequenced with immunoSEQ multiplex PCR; TCRdb's copy has only in-frame clones and lacks some. The repertoire holds about 54,000 clones, about 80% seen once, with roughly 3.5% in the top ten. As to time point: week 5, during vaccination. Each dose of the vaccine consisted of 300 ug of mutant IDH1 20-mer peptide, with topical imiquimod. The CDR3 loop spans 16 amino acids. Trimming removed 0 bases at V and 2 bases at J, with 8 bases between. The germline V gene encodes CDR1 MNHEY and CDR2 SVGAGI. The chain carries TRBV6-5 and TRBJ1-6; D call uncertain. This TCR was recovered from a man between 25 and 39 years old with glioma. Material: PBMCs, obtained from a glioma patient whose treatment included an IDH1 peptide vaccine. CDR3 loop: CASSYSGYAYNSPLHF. As DNA, the CDR3 is TGTGCCAGCAGTTACTCAGGGTATGCCTATAATTCACCCCTCCACTTT.